This TCR beta chain was obtained from a study of CD8 T cells in Susac syndrome. Study-wide results and limits: Clonal expansion was not seen in any Susac syndrome CD4+ T cell repertoire.

Reverse transcription used roughly 0.45 to 1 ug RNA and random hexamers. Coverage of TCR beta CDR3 amplification by immunoSEQ multiplex PCR extended to 54 Vbeta and 13 Jbeta. One entry per CDR3 protein, called by TCRdb with MiXCR from the immunoSEQ multiplex PCR reads. The top ten clones hold around 0.12% of a sample with 150,000 to 200,000 distinct CDR3 sequences, roughly 95% of them seen once. Details on this clonotype: Its antigen is not known.

The sample comprised CD4+ T cells from PBMCs. The receptor's source is a human donor with Susac syndrome.

CDR3 loop: CSARQADSSYEQYF. Written as DNA, the CDR3 is TGCAGTGCTAGGCAAGCCGACAGCTCCTACGAGCAGTACTTC. V and J are TRBV20-1 and TRBJ2-7; the D gene is possibly TRBD1 (5 bases). Germline values: CDR1 DFQATT, CDR2 SNEGSKA (reference sequence). Trimming took off 3 bases at V and 0 bases at J, with 12 bases between the two ends. CDR3 size: 14 residues.